The rows below give T cell receptor beta chains drawn from one sample of a study of T cell responses to AZD1222 COVID-19 vaccine. The protocol was immunoSEQ multiplex PCR, while the TCRdb copy is restricted to in-frame clones and leaves out a portion. This table holds 130,000 to 150,000 clones, about 93% found once. The sequencing used peripheral blood, collected on day 0 of AZD1222 vaccination. The receptor set was obtained from an adult in good health. The CDR3 runs from the conserved cysteine through the conserved F or W. The order of the fields is CDR3 protein, CDR3 DNA, D gene, clone size, J gene, V gene. The D gene is left open where the match is weak. Only part of the rows carry a size: once, few, many, or a class if the clone is expanded.

CDR3aa: CASSDMAGIGNQPQHF
CDR3nt: TGTGCCAGCAGTGATATGGCAGGTATAGGGAATCAGCCCCAGCATTTT
d_gene: .
abundance: .
j_gene: TRBJ1-5
v_gene: TRBV6-1

CDR3aa: CAKGQGAAGELFF
CDR3nt: TGTGCCAAAGGACAGGGGGCCGCCGGGGAGCTGTTTTTT
d_gene: TRBD1
abundance: .
j_gene: TRBJ2-2
v_gene: TRBV7-9

CDR3aa: CASSQNQPQHF
CDR3nt: TGTGCCAGCAGCCAAAATCAGCCCCAGCATTTT
d_gene: .
abundance: .
j_gene: TRBJ1-5
v_gene: TRBV6-5

CDR3aa: CASLFRGRAGELFF
CDR3nt: TGTGCCAGCCTATTCAGGGGGCGCGCCGGGGAGCTGTTTTTT
d_gene: TRBD1
abundance: once
j_gene: TRBJ2-2
v_gene: TRBV6-5

CDR3aa: CASKRDRGNTRSKNIQYF
CDR3nt: TGTGCCAGCAAGAGGGACAGGGGCAATACAAGATCCAAAAACATTCAGTACTTC
d_gene: TRBD1
abundance: few
j_gene: TRBJ2-4
v_gene: TRBV2

CDR3aa: CATSRGNYGYTF
CDR3nt: TGTGCCACCAGTAGGGGTAACTATGGCTACACCTTC
d_gene: .
abundance: .
j_gene: TRBJ1-2
v_gene: TRBV24-1

CDR3aa: CASSYGPRETQYF
CDR3nt: TGTGCCAGCAGTTACGGGCCGAGGGAGACCCAGTACTTC
d_gene: .
abundance: .
j_gene: TRBJ2-5
v_gene: TRBV6-6

CDR3aa: CASSLTGGEQFF
CDR3nt: TGTGCCAGCAGCTTAACAGGGGGTGAGCAGTTCTTC
d_gene: .
abundance: .
j_gene: TRBJ2-1
v_gene: TRBV7-3

CDR3aa: CASSIGVGGSSNQPQHF
CDR3nt: TGTGCCAGTAGTATAGGAGTTGGCGGGAGTAGCAATCAGCCCCAGCATTTT
d_gene: .
abundance: .
j_gene: TRBJ1-5
v_gene: TRBV19

CDR3aa: CASSLRPGTANEKLFF
CDR3nt: TGTGCCAGCAGCTTAAGACCCGGGACCGCGAATGAAAAACTGTTTTTT
d_gene: .
abundance: .
j_gene: TRBJ1-4
v_gene: TRBV5-4

CDR3aa: CASSPADGYTEAFF
CDR3nt: TGTGCCAGCAGCCCAGCGGACGGGTACACTGAAGCTTTCTTT
d_gene: .
abundance: .
j_gene: TRBJ1-1
v_gene: TRBV7-2

CDR3aa: CASSAWTPNTGELFF
CDR3nt: TGTGCCAGCAGCGCCTGGACCCCTAACACCGGGGAGCTGTTTTTT
d_gene: .
abundance: .
j_gene: TRBJ2-2
v_gene: TRBV7-9

CDR3aa: CASSANRAHGAFF
CDR3nt: TGTGCCAGCAGTGCCAACAGAGCCCACGGAGCTTTCTTT
d_gene: .
abundance: .
j_gene: TRBJ1-1
v_gene: TRBV6-2/TRBV6-3

CDR3aa: CASRQGGSYEQYF
CDR3nt: TGTGCCAGCAGACAAGGAGGCTCCTACGAGCAGTACTTC
d_gene: .
abundance: .
j_gene: TRBJ2-7
v_gene: TRBV6-5

CDR3aa: CASSQDLWGEANYGYTF
CDR3nt: TGTGCCAGCAGCCAAGATCTCTGGGGGGAAGCTAACTATGGCTACACCTTC
d_gene: .
abundance: .
j_gene: TRBJ1-2
v_gene: TRBV14

CDR3aa: CASSFQGGEKLFF
CDR3nt: TGTGCCAGCAGTTTTCAGGGTGGTGAAAAACTGTTTTTT
d_gene: .
abundance: .
j_gene: TRBJ1-4
v_gene: TRBV6-5

CDR3aa: CASGIGLNNQPQHF
CDR3nt: TGTGCTAGTGGTATCGGACTGAATAATCAGCCCCAGCATTTT
d_gene: .
abundance: .
j_gene: TRBJ1-5
v_gene: TRBV12-5

CDR3aa: CASRPLQGAPYNEQFF
CDR3nt: TGTGCCAGCCGCCCATTACAGGGGGCCCCCTACAATGAGCAGTTCTTC
d_gene: TRBD1
abundance: .
j_gene: TRBJ2-1
v_gene: TRBV28

CDR3aa: CASMPRGPHSNQPQHF
CDR3nt: TGTGCCAGCATGCCCAGGGGACCACATAGCAATCAGCCCCAGCATTTT
d_gene: .
abundance: .
j_gene: TRBJ1-5
v_gene: TRBV2

CDR3aa: CASSYDLTGGGLSGELFF
CDR3nt: TGTGCCAGCTCGTACGACCTAACAGGGGGCGGTCTGTCCGGGGAGCTGTTTTTT
d_gene: TRBD1
abundance: .
j_gene: TRBJ2-2
v_gene: TRBV18

CDR3aa: CASRQDIGNTIYF
CDR3nt: TGTGCCAGCAGACAGGATATTGGAAACACCATATATTTT
d_gene: .
abundance: .
j_gene: TRBJ1-3
v_gene: TRBV2

CDR3aa: CASSVAGTANTEAFF
CDR3nt: TGTGCCAGCAGCGTAGCTGGTACAGCGAACACTGAAGCTTTCTTT
d_gene: .
abundance: .
j_gene: TRBJ1-1
v_gene: TRBV9

CDR3aa: CSVPGQGDTGELFF
CDR3nt: TGCAGCGTCCCCGGACAGGGGGACACCGGGGAGCTGTTTTTT
d_gene: TRBD1
abundance: .
j_gene: TRBJ2-2
v_gene: TRBV29-1

CDR3aa: CASSLGDMNTEAFF
CDR3nt: TGTGCCAGCAGCCTAGGGGACATGAACACTGAAGCTTTCTTT
d_gene: .
abundance: .
j_gene: TRBJ1-1
v_gene: TRBV7-3

CDR3aa: CASSPALTNNQPQHF
CDR3nt: TGTGCCAGCAGTCCTGCTTTAACCAATAATCAGCCCCAGCATTTT
d_gene: .
abundance: .
j_gene: TRBJ1-5
v_gene: TRBV27

CDR3aa: CASSQEVGMDTQYF
CDR3nt: TGTGCCAGCAGCCAAGAGGTGGGGATGGATACGCAGTATTTT
d_gene: .
abundance: .
j_gene: TRBJ2-3
v_gene: TRBV3-1/TRBV3-2

CDR3aa: CASSLGGSSFTDTQYF
CDR3nt: TGTGCCAGCAGCTTGGGGGGGAGTTCCTTCACAGATACGCAGTATTTT
d_gene: .
abundance: few
j_gene: TRBJ2-3
v_gene: TRBV5-4